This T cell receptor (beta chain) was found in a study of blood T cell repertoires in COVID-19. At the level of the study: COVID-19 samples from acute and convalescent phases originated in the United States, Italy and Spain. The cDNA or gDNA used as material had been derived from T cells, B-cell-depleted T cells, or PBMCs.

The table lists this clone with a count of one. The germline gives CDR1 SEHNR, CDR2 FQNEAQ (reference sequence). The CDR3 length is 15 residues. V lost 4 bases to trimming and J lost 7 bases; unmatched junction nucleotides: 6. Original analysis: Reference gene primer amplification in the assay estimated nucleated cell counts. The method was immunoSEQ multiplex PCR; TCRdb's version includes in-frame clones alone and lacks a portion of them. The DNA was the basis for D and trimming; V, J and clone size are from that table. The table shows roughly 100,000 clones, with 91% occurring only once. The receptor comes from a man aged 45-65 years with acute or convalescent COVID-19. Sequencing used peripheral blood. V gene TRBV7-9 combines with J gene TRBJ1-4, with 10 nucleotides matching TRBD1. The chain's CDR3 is CASSYKGQGSEKLFF. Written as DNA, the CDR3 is TGTGCCAGCAGCTACAAGGGACAGGGGAGTGAAAAACTGTTTTTT.